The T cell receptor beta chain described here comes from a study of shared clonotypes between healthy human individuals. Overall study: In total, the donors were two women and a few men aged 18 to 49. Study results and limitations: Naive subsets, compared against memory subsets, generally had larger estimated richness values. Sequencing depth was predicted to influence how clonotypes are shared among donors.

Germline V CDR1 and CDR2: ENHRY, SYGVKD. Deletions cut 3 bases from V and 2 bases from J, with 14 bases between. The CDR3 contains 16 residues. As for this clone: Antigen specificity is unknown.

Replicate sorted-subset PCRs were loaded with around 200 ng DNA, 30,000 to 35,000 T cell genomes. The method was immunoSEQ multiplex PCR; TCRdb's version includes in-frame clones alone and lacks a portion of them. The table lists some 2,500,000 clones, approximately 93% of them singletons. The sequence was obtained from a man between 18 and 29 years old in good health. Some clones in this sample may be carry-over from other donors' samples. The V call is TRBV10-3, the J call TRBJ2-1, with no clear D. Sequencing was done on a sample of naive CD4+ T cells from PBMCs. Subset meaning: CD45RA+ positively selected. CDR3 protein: CAISDEGSRPYNEQFF. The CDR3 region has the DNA TGTGCCATCAGTGACGAAGGAAGCAGGCCCTACAATGAGCAGTTCTTC.